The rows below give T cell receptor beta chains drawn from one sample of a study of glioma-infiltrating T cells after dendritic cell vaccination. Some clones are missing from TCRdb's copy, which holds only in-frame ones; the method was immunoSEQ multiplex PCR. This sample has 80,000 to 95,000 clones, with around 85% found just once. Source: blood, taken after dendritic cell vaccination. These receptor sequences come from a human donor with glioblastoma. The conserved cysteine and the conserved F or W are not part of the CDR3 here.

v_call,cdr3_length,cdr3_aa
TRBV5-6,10,ASSPDRYEQY
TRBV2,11,ASSPGTGSRMF
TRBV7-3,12,ASSLPGQANEQF
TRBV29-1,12,SVVGANSYNEQF
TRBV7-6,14,ASSLGPGQSHTEAF
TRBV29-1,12,SAGRRDRGGEAF
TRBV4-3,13,ASSPGTGVLETQY
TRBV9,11,ASSVGSGSEQY
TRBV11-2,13,ASSLAGGHPYEQY
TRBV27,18,ASSLSGRDGLSVFADTQY
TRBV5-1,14,ASSVGAVANTGELF
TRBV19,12,ASSRPERNTEAF
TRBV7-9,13,ASSPRTGGVTEAF
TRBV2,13,ASGALLPNTGELF
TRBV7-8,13,GVGDTSGGPQPQH
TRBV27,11,ASSYSAQETQY
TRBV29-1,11,SAPSGSNEKLF
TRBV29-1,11,SVVKSGDYGYT
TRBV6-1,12,ASIGGDPNQPQH